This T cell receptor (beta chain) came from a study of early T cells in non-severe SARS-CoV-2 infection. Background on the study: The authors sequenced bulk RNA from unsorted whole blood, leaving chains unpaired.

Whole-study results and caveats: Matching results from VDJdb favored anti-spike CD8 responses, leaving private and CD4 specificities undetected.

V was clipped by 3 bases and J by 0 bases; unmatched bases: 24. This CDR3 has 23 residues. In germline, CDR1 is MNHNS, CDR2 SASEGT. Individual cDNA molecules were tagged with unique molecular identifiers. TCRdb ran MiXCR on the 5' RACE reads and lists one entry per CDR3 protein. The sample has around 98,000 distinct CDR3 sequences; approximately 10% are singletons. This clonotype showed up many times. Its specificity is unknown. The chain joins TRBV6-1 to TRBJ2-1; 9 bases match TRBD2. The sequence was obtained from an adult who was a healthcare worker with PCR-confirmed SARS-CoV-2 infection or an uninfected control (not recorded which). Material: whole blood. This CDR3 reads CASSEAPGAGGMKVRSSYNEQFF. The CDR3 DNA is TGTGCCAGCAGTGAGGCCCCAGGAGCGGGGGGAATGAAAGTTAGGAGCTCCTACAATGAGCAGTTCTTC.